The entry below gives a single T cell receptor (beta chain) sequence along with its context. This clone came up a few times. Its antigen is unknown. Base-call qualities are not available, and no considerably larger clone is one nucleotide away. For CDR1 and CDR2, the germline V gene lists LGHNA and YSLEER. The trim is 1 base for V and 3 bases for J, with a gap of 13 bases between the germline ends. CDR3 length: 15 amino acids, cysteine to phenylalanine. Only CDR3 DNA is held: 45 bases, read in frame from base 1. The data originate from a study of beta chain features in type 1 diabetes (dated by TCRdb to the late 2010s). In terms of the full investigation: Patients and healthy donors did not differ in mean age, gender distribution, total cell number or subset yield. Across all samples, roughly 110,000,000 sorted cells were examined, and cell number per subset correlated strongly with RNA yield. Naive and central memory subsets were obtained from all 30 or so donors, but regulatory and stem cell-like memory subsets were isolated from only 8 patients and about 8 healthy donors. The study compared the TCRB repertoires of sorted circulating CD4+ T cell subsets in recently diagnosed type 1 diabetes patients with those in matched healthy donors. Overall study outcomes, separate from this receptor: At VDJ recombination sites, patients with type 1 diabetes made fewer insertions and deleted more nucleotides, a pattern implying thymic rearrangement abnormalities. In all four CD4+ subsets, TCRB CDR3 length was moderately but significantly shorter in type 1 diabetes patients. HLA sub-analyses involved small numbers of individuals, so any influence of HLA type on TCRB rearrangement remained unresolved. Sequencing cDNA rather than genomic DNA could over-represent highly expressing activated cells, although activation and CD3 levels did not differ between groups. The naive, central memory and regulatory TCRB repertoires appeared to resemble one another more closely among patients than among healthy donors. PCR might favor shorter templates, but patient and control samples were amplified and corrected together, so any skew would affect both groups equally.

The entire amount of isolated RNA was reverse transcribed using the High Capacity cDNA Reverse Transcription Kit, so the sequenced TCRB transcripts were expressed ones. Deep immunoSEQ sequencing was performed on naive, central memory and regulatory T cell samples, with an average of approximately 3.9 million total reads per sample. Sorted cells were lysed in RLT buffer, and RNA was extracted using DNase-treated RNeasy Micro or Mini kits according to cell number. Each cell subset was processed separately to prevent cross-contamination, with patient and healthy donor samples processed together. The immunoSEQ multiplex PCR was used to amplify TCRB sequences from cDNA, generating 87-bp fragments that spanned the CDR3 region. Amplicons were sequenced on the Illumina HiSeq platform. From the authors' description of their analysis: Synthetic template baselines were used to correct PCR bias computationally, reads within Hamming distance 2 were collapsed, and singletons that could not be merged were discarded. Reads were aligned to IMGT to assign V, D and J genes, CDR3 length, and insertions or deletions at six rearrangement sites. Clonotype counts were normalized to sorted cell number within each subset before computing true diversity and Gini coefficients with the tcR R package. The overlap coefficient, calculated on TCRB nucleotide sequences, was used to quantify repertoire sharing. As a proxy for the pre-selection repertoire, out-of-frame TCRB sequences from naive cells were analyzed. What TCRdb holds here is the immuneACCESS table cut down to in-frame rearrangements. Part of the clones is not present; checked against another copy, under half of the missing clones reflect an unresolved V gene, and the others are unexplained. That table gives V, J and clone size, and the DNA gave D and trimming. Recorded for this sample are hundreds of thousands of clones; roughly 13% of them occurred a single time. The ten largest clonotypes hold 0.03% to 0.04% of the sample.

Each donor gave one peripheral blood draw, averaging roughly 100 mL, which was collected into heparinised tubes. A BD FACSAria II was used to sort naive, central memory, regulatory and stem cell-like memory CD4+ T cells with a panel that included CD45RO, CCR7, CD25, CD127, CD95 and CD27. Every sorted population had a purity above 95%. PBMCs were separated immediately by Lymphoprep density gradient centrifugation and were stained directly, without being cultured. To minimize batch effects, samples were stained and sorted in pairs, one healthy donor with one patient per experiment. The source is a man between 18 and 35 years old with type 1 diabetes. Sequences were obtained from naive CD4+ T cells from blood. Reading the label with the study, this specimen's cell subset or site is: true naive CD4+ T cells. The chain joins TRBV4-3 to TRBJ2-7; the D gene remains uncertain. The CDR3 corresponds to CASSQAPGPYYEQYF. Read as DNA, the sequence is TGCGCCAGCAGCCAAGCTCCGGGCCCCTACTACGAGCAGTACTTC.